The 17 T cell receptor beta chains below were found in one sample sequenced in a study of response to subunit inactivated influenza vaccine. TCRdb reprocessed the RT-PCR reads via MiXCR and lists one record per CDR3 protein. This sample has a few hundred thousand distinct CDR3 sequences, with around 7.7% found just once. This specimen consisted of PBMCs from blood, obtained about 24 months after vaccination. These receptors all stem from a man between 50 and 69 years old who received an inactivated influenza vaccine.

The chain carries TRBV12-3 or TRBV12-4 and TRBJ1-1; D call uncertain. Trimming took 8 bases from V and 6 from J, leaving 10 bases between them. The CDR3 loop spans 11 amino acids. The CDR3 reads CASRIRAEAFF. CDR3 nucleotides: TGTGCCAGCCGCATTAGGGCTGAAGCTTTCTTT.

As to this clonotype: Just one base apart from a much larger clone, this may be a read error. The V call is TRBV12-3 or TRBV12-4, the J call TRBJ1-1, with a tentative D call TRBD1 (5 bases). Trimming removed 6 bases at V and 4 bases at J, with 18 bases between. The CDR3 is made up of 15 amino acids. The CDR3 protein is CASRSNQGLTTEAFF. The CDR3 DNA reads as TGTGCCAGCAGATCCAACCAGGGTTTGACCACTGAAGCTTTCTTT.

This clonotype has a count of ten or more. The chain links TRBV4-2 to TRBJ2-7; the D gene could be TRBD1 or TRBD2 (5 bases each). Germline V gives CDR1 LGHNA, CDR2 YNFKEQ. The CDR3 covers 15 residues. V shed 0 bases and J shed 4 bases, with 13 bases lying between them. In nucleotides, the CDR3 is TGTGCCAGCAGCCAAGATCCCGGGACGGTATACGAGCAGTACTTC. Amino acid sequence: CASSQDPGTVYEQYF.

Only a few counts were recorded for this clonotype. V gene TRBV6-2 or TRBV6-3 combines with J gene TRBJ2-6; 9 nucleotides agree with TRBD1. The CDR3 length is 18 residues. V lost 4 bases and J lost 4; bases outside the gene matches: 11. Germline V CDR1 and CDR2: MNHEY, SVGEGT. CDR3 sequence (DNA): TGTGCCAGCAGTTTTCCGGGACAGGGATCTAACGGGGCCAACGTCCTGACTTTC. Residues: CASSFPGQGSNGANVLTF.

This clonotype showed up many times. In DNA, the CDR3 is TGCAGCGTTAGTTCGGGGACAGATACGCAGTATTTT. Its protein is CSVSSGTDTQYF. The chain joins TRBV29-1 to TRBJ2-3; possibly TRBD2 for D (5 bases). Per germline, CDR1 SQVTM and CDR2 ANQGSEA. CDR3 length: 12 residues. Trimming removed 5 bases from V and 3 bases from J, with 9 bases in between.

This rearrangement joins TRBV11-2 to TRBJ2-3; 10 bases fit TRBD2. This CDR3 has 18 residues. Trimming at V came to 7 bases and at J to 0 bases, leaving 13 bases not matched to a gene. The V gene's germline CDR1 is SGHAT and CDR2 FQNNGV. The CDR3 DNA reads TGTGCCAGCAAAGCCAAGCTAGCGGGGGCGACTAGCACAGATACGCAGTATTTT. It encodes CASKAKLAGATSTDTQYF.

This clonotype showed up many times. The chain carries TRBV6-5 and TRBJ2-2; 10 bases map to TRBD1. The V gene's germline CDR1 is MNHEY and CDR2 SVGAGI. The CDR3 is 15 amino acids. The trim removed 4 bases at V and 7 bases at J, leaving 6 bases unmatched. The CDR3: CASSSGTGADGELFF. The CDR3 nucleotides are TGTGCCAGCAGTTCCGGGACAGGGGCTGACGGGGAGCTGTTTTTT.

The CDR3 spells CSALDQSQFF. CDR3 in DNA: TGCAGTGCGCTCGACCAGAGCCAGTTCTTC. V usage is TRBV20-1 and J usage is TRBJ2-1, with no clear D. This CDR3 contains 10 residues. V was shortened by 6 bases and J by 13 bases, with 13 bases between the two germline ends. Germline V gene data show CDR1 as DFQATT and CDR2 as SNEGSKA (reference sequence).

This clonotype was found many times. This chain's CDR3 is CASSRLNYEQYF. The CDR3 coding sequence is TGTGCCAGCAGCCGATTAAATTACGAGCAGTACTTC. The chain combines TRBV3-1 with TRBJ2-7; D uncertain. V was trimmed by 4 bases and J by 4 bases, leaving 8 bases between them. CDR1 is LGHDT and CDR2 is YNNKEL in the germline V gene (reference sequence). The CDR3 consists of 12 residues.

V and J are TRBV4-2 and TRBJ2-2, with no clear D. Germline lookup yields CDR1 LGHNA and CDR2 YNFKEQ. This CDR3 is 14 amino acids long. V was trimmed by 0 bases and J by 7 bases, leaving 9 bases between them. The CDR3 nucleotides read TGTGCCAGCAGCCAAGATGCGGTTTTCGGGGAGCTGTTTTTT. Translated, it gives CASSQDAVFGELFF.

This chain joins TRBV11-3 and TRBJ2-3; unclear D gene. Trimming shortened V by 5 bases and J by 5 bases, and 11 bases separated the two germline ends. The CDR3 has 13 residues. CDR1 and CDR2 (germline): SGHNT, YENEEA. CDR3 in amino acids: CASSPSNGDTQYF. Written as DNA, the CDR3 is TGTGCCAGCAGCCCCTCGAACGGAGATACGCAGTATTTT.

In this sample, this clonotype turned up many times. The CDR3 coding sequence is TGTGCCATCAGTGTGGTGACAGGGGACGAGCAGTACTTC. Translated, it gives CAISVVTGDEQYF. The chain carries TRBV10-3 and TRBJ2-7; 8 bases are a match to TRBD1. From germline, CDR1 is ENHRY and CDR2 SYGVKD. After removal of 4 bases from V and 5 bases from J, the junction contained 4 bases not matched to a gene. This CDR3 contains 13 residues.

The chain links TRBV15 to TRBJ2-1; D gene uncertain. Trimming cost V 4 bases and J 8 bases, with 15 bases left between them. This CDR3 has 14 amino acids. Germline-derived CDR1 and CDR2 are LNHNV and YYDKDF (reference sequence). CDR3 loop: CATSIEPRRHEQFF. The CDR3 DNA follows: TGTGCCACCAGCATCGAACCCCGTAGGCATGAGCAGTTCTTC. The whole variable domain, remainder taken from reference TRBV15 and TRBJ2-1, is DAMVIQNPRYQVTQFGKPVTLSCSQTLNHNVMYWYQQKSSQAPKLLFHYYDKDFNNEADTPDNFQSRRPNTSFCFLDIRSPGLGDTAMYLCATSIEPRRHEQFFGPGTRLTVL.

This clonotype has only a few counts. The chain combines TRBV12-3 or TRBV12-4 with TRBJ2-2, with no clear D. V lost 1 base and J lost 4, with 7 bases in between. The CDR3 spans 14 residues. CDR3 protein: CASSLVPSTGELFF. The CDR3 DNA reads as TGTGCCAGCAGTTTAGTGCCGTCCACCGGGGAGCTGTTTTTT.

At least ten counts were recorded for this clonotype. The V and J genes are TRBV19 and TRBJ1-5; D may be TRBD1 (6 bases). V was cut by 8 bases and J by 4 bases, with 15 bases left in between. CDR1 and CDR2 (germline): LNHDA, SQIVND (reference sequence). CDR3 size: 14 residues. Here the CDR3 DNA reads TGTGCCAGTGGGTACAGGGTCGGAAATCAGCCCCAGCATTTT. This translates into CASGYRVGNQPQHF. The full variable domain, rest sourced from reference TRBV19 and TRBJ1-5, is DGGITQSPKYLFRKEGQNVTLSCEQNLNHDAMYWYRQDPGQGLRLIYYSQIVNDFQKGDIAEGYSVSREKKESFPLTVTSAQKNPTAFYLCASGYRVGNQPQHFGDGTRLSIL.

The genes are TRBV15 and TRBJ2-5, with D hard to call. There are 12 residues in the CDR3. V lost 1 base, J lost 1 base, and 1 base lay in between. Germline V CDR1 and CDR2: LNHNV, YYDKDF (reference sequence). CDR3 in amino acids: CATSRGQETQYF. The CDR3 coding sequence is TGTGCCACCAGCAGAGGCCAAGAGACCCAGTACTTC.

This clonotype was detected ten times or more. The V call is TRBV12-3 or TRBV12-4, the J call TRBJ1-5; no definite D call. V dropped 8 bases and J dropped 6 bases, with 11 bases sitting between them. This CDR3 region has 12 residues. In DNA form, the CDR3 reads TGTGCCAGCTCCTCCCCGCCTCAGCCCCAGCATTTT. Translation: CASSSPPQPQHF.